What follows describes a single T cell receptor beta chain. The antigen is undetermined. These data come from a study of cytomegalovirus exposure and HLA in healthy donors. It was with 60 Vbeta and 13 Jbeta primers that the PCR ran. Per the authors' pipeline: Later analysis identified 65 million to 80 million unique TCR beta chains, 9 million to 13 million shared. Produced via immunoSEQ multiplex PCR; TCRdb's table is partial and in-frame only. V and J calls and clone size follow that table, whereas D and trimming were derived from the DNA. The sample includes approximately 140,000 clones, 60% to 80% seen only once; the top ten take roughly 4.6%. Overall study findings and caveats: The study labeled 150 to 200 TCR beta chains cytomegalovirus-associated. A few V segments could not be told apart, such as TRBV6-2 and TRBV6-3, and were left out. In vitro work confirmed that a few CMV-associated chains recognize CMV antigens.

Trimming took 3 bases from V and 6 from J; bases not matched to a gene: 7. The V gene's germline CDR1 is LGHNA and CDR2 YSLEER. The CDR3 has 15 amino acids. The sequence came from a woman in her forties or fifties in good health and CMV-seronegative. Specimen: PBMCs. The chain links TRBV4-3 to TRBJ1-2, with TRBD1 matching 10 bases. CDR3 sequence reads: CASSQKDRGSDGYTF. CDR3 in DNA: TGCGCCAGCAGCCAGAAGGACAGGGGGTCGGATGGCTACACCTTC.